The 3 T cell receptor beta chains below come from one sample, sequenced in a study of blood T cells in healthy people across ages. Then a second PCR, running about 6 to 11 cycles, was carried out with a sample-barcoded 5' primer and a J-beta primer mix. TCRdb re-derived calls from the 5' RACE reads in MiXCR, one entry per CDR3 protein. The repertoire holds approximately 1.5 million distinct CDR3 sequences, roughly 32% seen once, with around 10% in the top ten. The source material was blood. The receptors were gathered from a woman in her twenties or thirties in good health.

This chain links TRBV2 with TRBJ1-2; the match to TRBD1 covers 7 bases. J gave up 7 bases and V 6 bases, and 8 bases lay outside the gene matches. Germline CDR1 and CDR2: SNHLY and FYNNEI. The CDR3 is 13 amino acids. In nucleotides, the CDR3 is TGTGCCAGCAGCCTCGGGACAGCACGTGGCTACACCTTC. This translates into CASSLGTARGYTF.

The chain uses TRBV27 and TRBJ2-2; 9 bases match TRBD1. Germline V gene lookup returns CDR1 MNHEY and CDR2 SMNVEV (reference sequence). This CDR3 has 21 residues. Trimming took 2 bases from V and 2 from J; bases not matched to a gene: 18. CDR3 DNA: TGTGCCAGCAGTTTACAAAGGGGATTGGGTACAGGGGGCTATAACACCGGGGAGCTGTTTTTT. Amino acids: CASSLQRGLGTGGYNTGELFF.

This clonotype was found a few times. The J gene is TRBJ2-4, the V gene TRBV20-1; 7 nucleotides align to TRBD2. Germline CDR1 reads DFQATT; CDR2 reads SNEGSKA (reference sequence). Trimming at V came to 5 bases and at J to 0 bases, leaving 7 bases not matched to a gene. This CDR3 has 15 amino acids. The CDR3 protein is CSADPSGLAKNIQYF. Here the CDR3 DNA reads TGCAGTGCTGACCCTAGCGGCCTAGCCAAAAACATTCAGTACTTC.